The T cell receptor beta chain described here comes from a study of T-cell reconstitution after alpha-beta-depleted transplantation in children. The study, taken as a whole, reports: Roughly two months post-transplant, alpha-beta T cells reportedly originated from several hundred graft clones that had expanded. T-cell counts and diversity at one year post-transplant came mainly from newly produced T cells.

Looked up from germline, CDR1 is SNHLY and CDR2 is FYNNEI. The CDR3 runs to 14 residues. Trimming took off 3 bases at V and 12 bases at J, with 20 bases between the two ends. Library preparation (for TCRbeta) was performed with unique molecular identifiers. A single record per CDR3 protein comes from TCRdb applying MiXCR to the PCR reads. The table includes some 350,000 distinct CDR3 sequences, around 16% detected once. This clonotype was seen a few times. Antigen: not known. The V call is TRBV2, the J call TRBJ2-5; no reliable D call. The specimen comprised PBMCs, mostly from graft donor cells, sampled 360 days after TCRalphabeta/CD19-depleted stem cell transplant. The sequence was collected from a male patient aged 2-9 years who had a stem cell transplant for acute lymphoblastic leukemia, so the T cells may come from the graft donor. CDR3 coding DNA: TGTGCCAGCAGTGACCCTTCATCCCTGAGAGCGAAGTACTTC. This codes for CASSDPSSLRAKYF. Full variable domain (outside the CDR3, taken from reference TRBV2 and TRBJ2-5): EPEVTQTPSHQVTQMGQEVILRCVPISNHLYFYWYRQILGQKVEFLVSFYNNEISEKSEIFDDQFSVERPDGSNFTLKIRSTKLEDSAMYFCASSDPSSLRAKYFGPGTRLLVL.